This TCR beta chain was captured in a study of blood T cell repertoires in COVID-19. Deletions cut 4 bases from V and 2 bases from J, with 12 bases between. Germline CDR1 is SGHKS and CDR2 is YYEKEE (reference sequence). The CDR3 has 14 residues. Per the original methods: By means of reference gene primer amplification, nucleated cell counts were estimated. Measured with immunoSEQ multiplex PCR; TCRdb has only the in-frame clones, and not every one. That table furnishes V, J and clone size, whereas the DNA furnished D and trimming. The profile shows about 50,000 clones, 80% to 90% of them singletons. This receptor was identified in a human donor with active COVID-19. The donor label of this sample is uncertain. Material for sequencing was peripheral blood. The V and J genes are TRBV5-5 and TRBJ1-1; D may be TRBD1 (6 bases). The chain's CDR3 is CASSRTDSNTEAFF. CDR3 DNA sequence: TGTGCCAGCAGCAGGACGGACAGTAACACTGAAGCTTTCTTT.